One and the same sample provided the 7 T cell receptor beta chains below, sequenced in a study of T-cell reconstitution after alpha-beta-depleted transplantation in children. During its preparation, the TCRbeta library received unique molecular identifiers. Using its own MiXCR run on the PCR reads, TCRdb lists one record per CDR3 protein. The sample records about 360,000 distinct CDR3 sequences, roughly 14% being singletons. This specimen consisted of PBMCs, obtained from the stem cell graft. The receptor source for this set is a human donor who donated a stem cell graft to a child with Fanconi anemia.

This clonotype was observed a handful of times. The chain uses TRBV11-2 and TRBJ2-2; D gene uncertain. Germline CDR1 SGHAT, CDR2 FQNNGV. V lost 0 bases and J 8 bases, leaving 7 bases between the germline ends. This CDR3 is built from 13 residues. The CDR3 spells CASSLDMGGELFF. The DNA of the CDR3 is TGTGCCAGCAGCTTAGACATGGGAGGGGAGCTGTTTTTT.

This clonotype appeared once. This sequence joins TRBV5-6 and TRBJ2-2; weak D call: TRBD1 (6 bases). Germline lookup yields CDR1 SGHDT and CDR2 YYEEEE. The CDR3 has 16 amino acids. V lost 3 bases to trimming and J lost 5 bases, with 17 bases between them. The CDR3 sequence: CASSSWGQGVTGELFF. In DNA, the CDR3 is TGTGCCAGCAGCTCCTGGGGGCAGGGCGTGACCGGGGAGCTGTTTTTT.

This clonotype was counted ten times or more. The CDR3 DNA reads as TGCGCCAGCAGCTCCATTCCTAGCGGCAACATTCAGTACTTC. It is translated as CASSSIPSGNIQYF. The chain links TRBV5-1 to TRBJ2-4, with TRBD2 matching 7 bases. Per germline, CDR1 SGHRS and CDR2 YFSETQ. The CDR3 sequence is 14 residues long. V dropped 3 bases and J dropped 7; count of bases not matched to a gene: 7.

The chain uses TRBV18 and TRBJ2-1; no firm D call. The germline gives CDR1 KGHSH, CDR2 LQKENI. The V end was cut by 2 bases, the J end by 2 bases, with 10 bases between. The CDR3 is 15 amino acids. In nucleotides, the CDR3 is TGTGCCAGCTCACCAGGGGAAGGGACCTACAATGAGCAGTTCTTC. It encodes CASSPGEGTYNEQFF.

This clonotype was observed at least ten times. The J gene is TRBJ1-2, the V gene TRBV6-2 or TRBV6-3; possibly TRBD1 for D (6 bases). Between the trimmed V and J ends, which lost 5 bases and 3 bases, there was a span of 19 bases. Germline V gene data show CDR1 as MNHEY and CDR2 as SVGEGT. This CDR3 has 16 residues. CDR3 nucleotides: TGTGCCAGCAGTACCCTTCGGACAGCTTGGGACTATGGCTACACCTTC. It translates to CASSTLRTAWDYGYTF.

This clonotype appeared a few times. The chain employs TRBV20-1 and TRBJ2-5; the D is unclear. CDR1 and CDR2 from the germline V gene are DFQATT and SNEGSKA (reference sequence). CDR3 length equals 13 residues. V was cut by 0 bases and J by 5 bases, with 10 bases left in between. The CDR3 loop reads CSARDQIRETQYF. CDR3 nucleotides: TGCAGTGCTAGAGACCAAATAAGGGAGACCCAGTACTTC.

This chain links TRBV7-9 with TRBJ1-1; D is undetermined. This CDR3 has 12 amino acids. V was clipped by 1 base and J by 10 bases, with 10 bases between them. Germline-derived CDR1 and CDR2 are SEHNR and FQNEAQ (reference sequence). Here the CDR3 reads CASSLVRERAFF. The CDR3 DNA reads TGTGCCAGCAGCTTAGTAAGGGAAAGAGCTTTCTTT.